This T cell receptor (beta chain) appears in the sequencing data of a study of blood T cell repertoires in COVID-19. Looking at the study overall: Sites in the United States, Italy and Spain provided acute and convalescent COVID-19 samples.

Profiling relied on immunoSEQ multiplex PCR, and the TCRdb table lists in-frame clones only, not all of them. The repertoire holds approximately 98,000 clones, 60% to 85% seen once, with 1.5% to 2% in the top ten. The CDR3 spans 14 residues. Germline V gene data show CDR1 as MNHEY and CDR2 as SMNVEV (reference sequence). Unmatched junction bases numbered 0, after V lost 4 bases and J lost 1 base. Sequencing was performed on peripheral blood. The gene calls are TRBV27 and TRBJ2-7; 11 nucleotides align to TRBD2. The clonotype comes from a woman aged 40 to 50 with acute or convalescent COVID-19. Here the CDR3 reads CASSSSGGSYEQYF. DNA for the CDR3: TGTGCCAGCAGTTCTAGCGGGGGGTCCTACGAGCAGTACTTC.